The next 19 T cell receptor beta chains were all read from a single sample in a study of technical replicates of blood from a few donors. The protocol was immunoSEQ multiplex PCR, while the TCRdb copy is restricted to in-frame clones and leaves out a portion. The table shows 75,000 to 85,000 clones, with under 97% occurring only once. The sequencing input was T cells isolated from PBMCs. The receptors come from a human donor in good health.

The rearrangement uses TRBV5-1 and TRBJ2-7; 9 nucleotides match TRBD1. J lost 2 bases, V lost 2 bases, and 2 bases had no gene match. Germline V gene data show CDR1 as SGHRS and CDR2 as YFSETQ. The CDR3 is made up of 14 amino acids. CDR3 residues: CASSLRDRAYEQYF. The CDR3 bases are TGCGCCAGCAGCTTACGGGACAGGGCCTACGAGCAGTACTTC.

CDR3 in amino acids: CASSQGEGGLAKNIQYF. As DNA, the CDR3 is TGTGCCAGCAGCCAAGGGGAGGGGGGGCTAGCCAAAAACATTCAGTACTTC. V gene TRBV4-2 combines with J gene TRBJ2-4; TRBD2 is a possible D gene (7 bases). The CDR3 spans 17 residues. Trimming cost V 1 base and J 0 bases, with 13 bases left between them. Germline assignment: CDR1 LGHNA and CDR2 YNFKEQ.

The chain employs TRBV28 and TRBJ1-2; no reliable D call. Germline V gene sequence: CDR1 MDHEN, CDR2 SYDVKM. There are 15 residues in the CDR3. The V end lost 4 bases, the J end lost 7 bases, and 19 bases lay between the germline ends. This CDR3 is CASSSQTEISAGYTF. CDR3 coding DNA: TGTGCCAGCAGTTCCCAAACGGAGATATCTGCTGGCTACACCTTC.

The chain has TRBV4-1 and TRBJ2-1, with D possibly matching TRBD2 (6 bases). Germline V gives CDR1 MGHRA, CDR2 YSYEKL. The CDR3 loop spans 18 amino acids. The germline V and J ends were trimmed by 4 bases and 7 bases, with 26 bases remaining between them. CDR3 loop: CASSPEGHPERFRNEQFF. The DNA for the CDR3 is TGCGCCAGCAGCCCGGAGGGTCACCCTGAACGGTTTAGGAATGAGCAGTTCTTC.

The chain joins TRBV19 to TRBJ2-1; 7 positions match TRBD1. V trimming: 4 bases; J trimming: 3 bases; junction bases outside the gene matches: 6. The CDR3 is made up of 15 amino acids. The germline CDR1 and CDR2 sequences are LNHDA and SQIVND (reference sequence). As DNA, the CDR3 is TGTGCCAGTAGTAGGGTGACAGGGATCTACAATGAGCAGTTCTTC. It specifies CASSRVTGIYNEQFF.

V is TRBV11-1 and J is TRBJ2-7, with 10 nucleotides matching TRBD1. The CDR3 extends over 14 amino acids. J lost 4 bases, V lost 4 bases, and 4 bases had no gene match. The germline CDR1 and CDR2 sequences are SGHAT and FQDESV (reference sequence). This chain's CDR3 is CASSYGTGEYEQYF. The CDR3 DNA reads as TGTGCCAGCAGCTACGGGACAGGGGAATACGAGCAGTACTTC. The full variable domain, in which reference TRBV11-1 and TRBJ2-7 provide the parts outside the CDR3, is EAEVAQSPRYKITEKSQAVAFWCDPISGHATLYWYRQILGQGPELLVQFQDESVVDDSQLPKDRFSAERLKGVDSTLKIQPAELGDSAMYLCASSYGTGEYEQYFGPGTRLTVT.

The gene calls are TRBV5-6 and TRBJ2-2; possibly TRBD1 for D (6 bases). The CDR3 has 14 amino acids. V lost 1 base and J lost 3, with 7 bases in between. The V gene's germline CDR1 is SGHDT and CDR2 YYEEEE. The CDR3 here is CASSLWGHTGELFF. CDR3 sequence (DNA): TGTGCCAGCAGCTTGTGGGGGCACACCGGGGAGCTGTTTTTT.

This clone was detected once. V and J are TRBV19 and TRBJ2-7, with a weak D call TRBD1 (5 bases). The CDR3 has 15 residues. The V end lost 5 bases, the J end lost 1 base, and 15 bases lay between the germline ends. CDR1 and CDR2 from the germline V gene are LNHDA and SQIVND (reference sequence). CDR3 in DNA: TGTGCCAGTAGTGAAGGCAGGGCTGAATCCTACGAGCAGTACTTC. Encoded protein: CASSEGRAESYEQYF.

The V and J genes are TRBV19 and TRBJ2-2, with 9 positions matching TRBD2. V shed 7 bases, J shed 6 bases, and the junction held 12 bases outside the gene matches. In germline, CDR1 is LNHDA, CDR2 SQIVND (reference sequence). The CDR3 runs to 16 residues. In nucleotides, the CDR3 is TGTGCCAGTACCCAAACTAGAGCTAGCGGGGCCGGGGAGCTGTTTTTT. Amino acid sequence: CASTQTRASGAGELFF.

V is TRBV11-3 and J is TRBJ1-4, with TRBD1 as a possible D gene (6 bases). From germline, CDR1 is SGHNT and CDR2 YENEEA. V lost 4 bases, J lost 5 bases, and 11 bases lay in between. CDR3 size: 14 residues. This CDR3 is CASSSGTRNEKLFF. The CDR3 nucleotides are TGTGCCAGCAGCTCCGGGACAAGGAATGAAAAACTGTTTTTT.

V and J are TRBV5-6 and TRBJ2-7; the match to TRBD2 covers 10 bases. The CDR3 spans 15 residues. Losses at the gene ends were 4 bases for V and 5 bases for J; bases not matched to a gene: 9. CDR1 is SGHDT and CDR2 is YYEEEE in the germline V gene. Written as DNA, the CDR3 is TGTGCCAGCAGCCGCACCACCGGGACTAGCGACGAGCAGTACTTC. The encoded protein is CASSRTTGTSDEQYF.

The V and J genes are TRBV7-2 and TRBJ1-1; tentative D call: TRBD1 (5 bases). The ends were cut back, 4 bases at V and 0 bases at J, with 9 bases in the middle. CDR1 is SGHTA, CDR2 FQGNSA, per germline. This CDR3 has 14 residues. The CDR3 bases are TGTGCCAGCAGCTCACAGGCTATGAACACTGAAGCTTTCTTT. Protein sequence: CASSSQAMNTEAFF. The full variable domain, its missing parts supplied by reference TRBV7-2 and TRBJ1-1, is GAGVSQSPSNKVTEKGKDVELRCDPISGHTALYWYRQSLGQGLEFLIYFQGNSAPDKSGLPSDRFSAERTGGSVSTLTIQRTQQEDSAVYLCASSSQAMNTEAFFGQGTRLTVV.

The chain combines TRBV21-1 with TRBJ1-4; TRBD1 reflects the table's D call only, with no check against the DNA. TRBV21-1 is a documented pseudogene. The CDR3 covers 16 residues. The CDR3 bases are TGTGCCAGCAGCAGGGTCCCGGGACAGGGGAGTGAAAAACTGTTTTTT. Encoded protein: CASSRVPGQGSEKLFF.

This clone occurred once. V and J are TRBV7-6 and TRBJ2-3; 7 bases are shared with TRBD2. Germline values: CDR1 SGHVS, CDR2 FNYEAQ. V lost 2 bases and J lost 2; bases outside the gene matches: 1. This CDR3 is built from 14 residues. The CDR3 DNA sequence: TGTGCCAGCAGCTTAAGCGGGGCCACAGATACGCAGTATTTT. This gives the protein CASSLSGATDTQYF.

V is TRBV19 and J is TRBJ2-3, with TRBD1 identical over 9 bases. The CDR3 totals 13 residues. V trimming: 5 bases; J trimming: 6 bases; junction bases outside the gene matches: 3. Germline CDR1 and CDR2: LNHDA and SQIVND (reference sequence). CDR3 nucleotides: TGTGCCAGTAGTTATGACAGGGGGGATACGCAGTATTTT. It encodes CASSYDRGDTQYF.

This CDR3 is CSVESGVVGYEQYF. The CDR3 region has the DNA TGCAGCGTTGAGTCAGGGGTGGTTGGCTACGAGCAGTACTTC. The rearrangement uses TRBV29-1 and TRBJ2-7; a weak D match, TRBD1 (6 bases). Germline-derived CDR1 and CDR2 are SQVTM and ANQGSEA. CDR3 length: 14 residues. With 3 bases removed from V and 3 bases from J, the gap between germline ends came to 15 bases.

This clone was recorded only once. The CDR3 DNA is TGTGCCAGCAGCCCCACAAGGGAGTCTTACGAGCAGTACTTC. The encoded protein is CASSPTRESYEQYF. The gene calls are TRBV13 and TRBJ2-7, with TRBD2 as a possible D gene (5 bases). Trimming left V 5 bases short and J 4 bases short, with 15 bases between. The germline V gene has CDR1 PRHDT and CDR2 FYEKMQ (reference sequence). The CDR3 covers 14 residues.

This clone showed up just once. V gene TRBV6-4 combines with J gene TRBJ1-1; D uncertain. The CDR3 has 14 amino acids. V was trimmed by 8 bases and J by 7 bases, leaving 20 bases between them. The germline CDR1 and CDR2 sequences are MRHNA and SNTAGT. DNA for the CDR3: TGTGCCAGCCGGGAGGGCTGGGGTTCGAGTGAAGCTTTCTTT. It is translated as CASREGWGSSEAFF.

The genes are TRBV30 and TRBJ2-1, with 15 bases that match TRBD2. The V and J ends lost 4 bases and 2 bases, in that order; junction bases with no gene match: 9. Germline CDR1 reads GTSNPN; CDR2 reads SVGIG (reference sequence). The CDR3 has 18 amino acids. The CDR3 nucleotides are TGTGCCTGGACCAGATCCCGGACTAGCGGGAGGGCCTACAATGAGCAGTTCTTC. It encodes CAWTRSRTSGRAYNEQFF.